This T cell receptor beta chain appears in the sequencing data of a study of shared clonotypes between healthy human individuals (dated by TCRdb to about 2020). Notes on the research overall: The cohort included a few men and a couple of women between 18 and 49 years of age. To estimate repertoire size and how much clonotype sharing occurs between individuals, the study deeply sequenced the blood TCR repertoires of roughly 5 healthy adults. To increase sequencing depth and limit assay-specific biases, TCR repertoire library preparation and sequencing were carried out by different laboratories using diverse techniques. Each donor's leukapheresis produced roughly between roughly 0.85 and 10 billion PBMCs. Results and caveats for the whole study, not just this receptor: Based on pairwise subsampling, the degree of clonotype sharing among donors was expected to be affected by sequencing depth. Only blood was sampled, and tissue TCR repertoires likely differ from those in blood. The small number of donors limited the genetic and exposure-history diversity represented.

Turning to this clone: Its antigen is unknown. Base qualities are not at hand, and no much larger clone is one base apart.

Donors were healthy HIV-negative adults with no recently reported acute infections or vaccinations. Only Caucasian adults living in Nashville, Tennessee, USA were represented among the donors. For unsorted samples, tens of millions of PBMCs were counted, and genomic DNA was extracted using the QIAamp DNA Blood Mini kit. After blood collection by leukapheresis, PBMCs were isolated using Ficoll-Histopaque density gradient centrifugation and then cryopreserved in the vapor phase of liquid nitrogen. V loses 2 bases, J loses 0 bases, and the germline ends lie 15 bases apart. CDR1 SGHRS and CDR2 YFSETQ were looked up in the germline V gene. The CDR3, from cysteine to phenylalanine, totals 16 residues. The CDR3 DNA has 48 bases and is translated from base 1. Using the deep immunoSEQ assay, TCR CDR3 regions were amplified from genomic DNA by multiplex PCR. For each cell subset, the extracted genomic DNA was distributed evenly across all wells of several immunoSEQ 96-well plates, and each plate served as one replicate. Each replicate PCR for unsorted PBMC received 300 to 350 ng genomic DNA, equal to approximately 30,000 T cell genomes. Ten immunoSEQ deep assay plates were used to sequence the unsorted PBMC genomic DNA. Purified libraries were measured with a Qubit 3.0 fluorometer, size-checked on a Bioanalyzer 2100, and measured again with the KAPA Library Quantification kit. Each immunoSEQ 96-well plate was sequenced on its own single-read 150-cycle Illumina NextSeq 550 flow cell. On the study's bioinformatics: Because only junctional sequences without quality scores were contained in the immunoSEQ output, filtering matching that applied to full-length reads could not be performed. To assign V/J genes and CDR3, sequences were annotated using PyIR, a Python wrapper for IgBLAST v1.9, with IMGT germline references. Reads were removed for weak V/J assignments (E-value above 1e-6), missing CDR3, stop codons, out-of-frame junctions, or ambiguous translated residues. V3J clonotypes were defined by identical inferred V gene, J gene, and CDR3 amino acid sequence. Percentage overlap between repertoires was computed as shared unique clonotypes divided by the size of the smaller repertoire. RTK rarefaction, the Chao1 estimator, and Recon v2.1 estimates of unobserved clonotypes were used to assess repertoire richness. Drawn from immuneACCESS, this table holds only the in-frame rearrangements with V and J called that TCRdb kept. Clones are partly lost; checked studies trace under half to an unresolved V gene and leave the rest unexplained. Clonal size and the V and J genes are those of that table, whereas D and trimming came from the DNA. This sample gives around 510,000 clones in total; roughly four fifths of them show up just once. Of the sample, around 12% is held by the ten largest clones.

The rearranged chain carries TRBV5-1 and TRBJ2-7, with no confident D gene call. The receptor was isolated from a woman in her thirties or forties in good health. Some clones in this sample may be carry-over from other donors' samples. Source material: PBMCs. In nucleotide form, the sequence is TGCGCCAGCAGCTTCCCCTCTACCACCAGCTCCTACGAGCAGTACTTC. Its protein product is CASSFPSTTSSYEQYF.